Presented here are 23 T cell receptor beta chains from one specimen sequenced in a study of T-cell memory formation after mild COVID-19. Using its own MiXCR run on the 5' RACE reads, TCRdb lists one record per CDR3 protein. The sample lists about 430,000 distinct CDR3 sequences; less than 25% were seen once. Sequenced: PBMCs or a T cell subset sorted from them (not recorded which). The receptors derive from an adult woman who had mild COVID-19 (a few samples of this study predate the infection). Cell type and time point are not known.

This sequence joins TRBV7-8 and TRBJ1-4, with TRBD1 matching 8 bases. V dropped 2 bases and J dropped 11; count of bases not matched to a gene: 10. The CDR3 covers 15 residues. The germline V gene encodes CDR1 SGHVS and CDR2 FQNEAQ. This CDR3 is CASSLRRQGPGKLFF. Here the CDR3 DNA reads TGTGCCAGCAGCTTAAGGCGACAGGGGCCCGGGAAACTGTTTTTT.

The chain uses TRBV12-3 or TRBV12-4 and TRBJ1-5; D gene unclear. This CDR3 is 17 amino acids long. The V gene lost 4 bases and the J gene lost 2 bases, with 18 bases spanning the gap. In DNA form, the CDR3 reads TGTGCCAGCAGTTCCTCGACGGCTATTAGGGGCAATCAGCCCCAGCATTTT. Translated: CASSSSTAIRGNQPQHF.

This clonotype was picked up a small number of times. V is TRBV5-6 and J is TRBJ1-1; D is unresolved. Germline CDR1 is SGHDT and CDR2 is YYEEEE. The CDR3 has 14 amino acids. V gave up 1 base and J gave up 5 bases, with 12 bases separating them. Written as DNA, the CDR3 is TGTGCCAGCAGCTTGCTAGATTTCCGGACTGAAGCTTTCTTT. Its translation is CASSLLDFRTEAFF.

In its sample, this clonotype was seen a few times. This chain joins TRBV6-2 or TRBV6-3 and TRBJ1-5; possible D gene TRBD1, 6 bases. Trimming stripped 0 bases from V and 1 base from J, with 16 bases between. The CDR3 spans 18 residues. Per germline, CDR1 MNHEY and CDR2 SVGEGT. The CDR3 nucleotides read TGTGCCAGCAGTTACTCTCAGGGGTGGTTTGTAAGCAATCAGCCCCAGCATTTT. This translates into CASSYSQGWFVSNQPQHF.

This clonotype came up a few times. The chain recombines TRBV7-9 with TRBJ2-3; no firm D call. Deletions cut 5 bases from V and 5 bases from J, with 11 bases between. The V gene's germline CDR1 is SEHNR and CDR2 FQNEAQ (reference sequence). The CDR3 extends over 13 amino acids. The CDR3 spells CASSTSWGDTQYF. CDR3 in DNA: TGTGCCAGCAGCACCTCTTGGGGAGATACGCAGTATTTT.

This clonotype was counted a few times. The genes are TRBV27 and TRBJ2-6; D remains ambiguous. Per the germline V gene, CDR1 is MNHEY and CDR2 is SMNVEV (reference sequence). CDR3 length equals 13 residues. Trimming took off 2 bases at V and 4 bases at J, with 3 bases between the two ends. This CDR3 is CASSLKGANVLTF. CDR3 bases: TGTGCCAGCAGTTTAAAAGGGGCCAACGTCCTGACTTTC. The full variable domain, its missing parts supplied by reference TRBV27 and TRBJ2-6, is EAQVTQNPRYLITVTGKKLTVTCSQNMNHEYMSWYRQDPGLGLRQIYYSMNVEVTDKGDVPEGYKVSRKEKRNFPLILESPSPNQTSLYFCASSLKGANVLTFGAGSRLTVL.

CDR3 protein: CASSLVSGTVSYNEQFF. The CDR3 nucleotides are TGTGCCAGCAGCTTAGTTTCCGGGACAGTCTCCTACAATGAGCAGTTCTTC. The V gene is TRBV7-9, the J gene TRBJ2-1; 7 nucleotides line up with TRBD1. CDR1 and CDR2 (germline): SEHNR, FQNEAQ (reference sequence). The CDR3 is 17 residues long. The V gene end was trimmed by 1 base and the J gene end by 0 bases; junction bases not matched to a gene: 6. The complete variable domain, with remaining parts taken from reference TRBV7-9 and TRBJ2-1, reads DTGVSQNPRHKITKRGQNVTFRCDPISEHNRLYWYRQTLGQGPEFLTYFQNEAQLEKSRLLSDRFSAERPKGSFSTLEIQRTEQGDSAMYLCASSLVSGTVSYNEQFFGPGTRLTVL.

This clonotype was counted many times. J is TRBJ2-7 and V is TRBV6-2 or TRBV6-3; maybe TRBD2 (8 bases). This CDR3 contains 18 residues. Germline V CDR1 and CDR2: MNHEY, SVGEGT. The V gene lost 4 bases and the J gene lost 4 bases, with 26 bases spanning the gap. In DNA form, the CDR3 reads TGTGCCAGCAGTTCACGAAACCCGGGAGGGGGCAGGACGTACGAGCAGTACTTC. Its translation: CASSSRNPGGGRTYEQYF.

This clonotype was counted between two and nine times. The chain combines TRBV27 with TRBJ1-4; D is unresolved. Germline V gene sequence: CDR1 MNHEY, CDR2 SMNVEV (reference sequence). The CDR3 length is 13 residues. Trimming cost V 2 bases and J 5 bases, with 6 bases left between them. The CDR3 DNA sequence: TGTGCCAGCAGTTTAAGACGAAATGAAAAACTGTTTTTT. Translation: CASSLRRNEKLFF.

The chain combines TRBV5-1 with TRBJ1-4; D perhaps matches TRBD1 (5 bases). Per germline, CDR1 SGHRS and CDR2 YFSETQ. Trimming took off 0 bases at V and 2 bases at J, with 8 bases between the two ends. The CDR3 extends over 15 amino acids. The CDR3 coding sequence is TGCGCCAGCAGCTTGGCAGGGAGTACTAATGAAAAACTGTTTTTT. Translation: CASSLAGSTNEKLFF.

This clonotype appeared a few times. The chain links TRBV27 to TRBJ2-5; possibly TRBD2 for D (5 bases). CDR1 MNHEY and CDR2 SMNVEV come from the germline V gene (reference sequence). The CDR3 has 13 amino acids. Between the trimmed V and J ends, which lost 3 bases and 9 bases, there was a span of 14 bases. In DNA form, the CDR3 reads TGTGCCAGCAGTTTTGTGGGGAGCAAGTCCCAGTACTTC. Translation gives CASSFVGSKSQYF.

The chain has TRBV5-1 and TRBJ2-7, with TRBD2 identical over 13 bases. The CDR3 extends over 14 amino acids. After removal of 3 bases from V and 6 bases from J, the junction contained 3 bases not matched to a gene. The V gene's germline CDR1 is SGHRS and CDR2 YFSETQ. The CDR3 DNA reads as TGCGCCAGCAGCTCGGGACTAGCGGGATCCGAGCAGTACTTC. Its translation is CASSSGLAGSEQYF.

There are a few counts of this clonotype. The rearrangement links TRBV12-3 or TRBV12-4 to TRBJ2-1, with D maybe TRBD1 (7 bases). This CDR3 contains 17 residues. Deletions cut 6 bases from V and 1 base from J, with 19 bases between. The DNA of the CDR3 is TGTGCCAGCAGCTTAAACAGGGGAGGAAAATCCTACAATGAGCAGTTCTTC. This gives the protein CASSLNRGGKSYNEQFF.

This chain joins TRBV25-1 and TRBJ2-1; D uncertain. The germline V and J ends were trimmed by 3 bases and 8 bases, with 14 bases remaining between them. The CDR3 runs to 14 residues. The germline gives CDR1 MGHDK, CDR2 SYGVNS. CDR3 protein: CASSDKSRLDEQFF. In DNA form, the CDR3 reads TGTGCCAGCAGTGATAAATCCAGACTCGATGAGCAGTTCTTC.

There are a few counts of this clonotype. The rearrangement uses TRBV3-1 and TRBJ2-5; D may correspond to TRBD1 or TRBD2 (6 bases each). The CDR3 loop spans 16 amino acids. Germline CDR1 reads LGHDT; CDR2 reads YNNKEL (reference sequence). V lost 4 bases, J lost 0 bases, and 15 bases lay in between. CDR3 sequence reads: CASSPHRGGHQETQYF. Here the CDR3 DNA reads TGTGCCAGCAGCCCCCACAGAGGGGGGCACCAAGAGACCCAGTACTTC.

The rearrangement links TRBV7-9 to TRBJ1-1; TRBD1 matches at 8 bases. Trimming took 1 base from V and 0 from J; bases not matched to a gene: 13. The CDR3 length is 19 residues. Germline-derived CDR1 and CDR2 are SEHNR and FQNEAQ (reference sequence). Here the CDR3 DNA reads TGTGCCAGCAGCTTAGTGGAAACCAGGGGGCCTACGCTGAACACTGAAGCTTTCTTT. Its translation is CASSLVETRGPTLNTEAFF.

In DNA form, the CDR3 reads TGTGCCAGCAGCGGGACAGGGGGACCCTACGAGCAGTACTTC. Its translation: CASSGTGGPYEQYF. The gene calls are TRBV9 and TRBJ2-7, with 10 nucleotides matching TRBD1. The CDR3 consists of 14 residues. Germline CDR1 is SGDLS and CDR2 is YYNGEE. V trimming: 3 bases; J trimming: 2 bases; junction bases outside the gene matches: 2.

This chain connects TRBV11-2 to TRBJ1-1; D may be TRBD1 (6 bases). CDR3 length: 16 residues. Germline CDR1 is SGHAT and CDR2 is FQNNGV. V lost 5 bases and J 2 bases, leaving 18 bases between the germline ends. As DNA, the CDR3 is TGTGCCAGCAGCCCAAGCTTTGGGGGCGGAAACACTGAAGCTTTCTTT. This codes for CASSPSFGGGNTEAFF.

This clonotype occurred a few times. This chain links TRBV29-1 with TRBJ2-1; D might be TRBD2 (5 bases). The V and J ends lost 8 bases and 2 bases respectively, with 13 bases between them. This CDR3 spans 13 amino acids. Germline-derived CDR1 and CDR2 are SQVTM and ANQGSEA. The CDR3 loop reads CSTTGTTYNEQFF. The CDR3 DNA reads as TGCAGCACTACGGGAACTACCTACAATGAGCAGTTCTTC.

The chain links TRBV18 to TRBJ1-2; D is unclear. Germline CDR1 reads KGHSH; CDR2 reads LQKENI. The V end was cut by 10 bases, the J end by 8 bases, with 14 bases between. This CDR3 is 11 amino acids long. For the CDR3, the DNA is TGTGCCACCTATGGGCCGCTCGGCTACACCTTC. Its translation: CATYGPLGYTF.

This clonotype was seen at least ten times. V and J are TRBV27 and TRBJ1-6; no reliable D call. This CDR3 is 13 amino acids long. Trimming took off 3 bases at V and 4 bases at J, with 4 bases between the two ends. Per germline, CDR1 MNHEY and CDR2 SMNVEV (reference sequence). CDR3 amino acids: CASSLVYNSPLHF. In nucleotides, the CDR3 is TGTGCCAGCAGTTTGGTTTATAATTCACCCCTCCACTTT.

Only a few counts were recorded for this clonotype. The genes are TRBV7-3 and TRBJ2-5, with D perhaps assigned TRBD1 or TRBD2 (6 bases each). The CDR3 is 14 amino acids. CDR1 and CDR2 (germline): SGHTA, FQGTGA. Trimming removed 5 bases at V and 4 bases at J, with 14 bases between. CDR3 amino acids: CASSPMGGRETQYF. The DNA of the CDR3 is TGTGCCAGCAGCCCGATGGGGGGCCGAGAGACCCAGTACTTC.

This clonotype has more than one count but fewer than ten. This chain joins TRBV7-6 and TRBJ1-1; D not resolved. Germline V gene sequence: CDR1 SGHVS, CDR2 FNYEAQ. CDR3 size: 14 residues. V lost 1 base to trimming and J lost 1 base, with 7 bases between them. CDR3: CASSLGWGNTEAFF. DNA for the CDR3: TGTGCCAGCAGCTTAGGATGGGGGAACACTGAAGCTTTCTTT. The complete variable domain, with remaining parts taken from reference TRBV7-6 and TRBJ1-1, reads GAGVSQSPRYKVTKRGQDVALRCDPISGHVSLYWYRQALGQGPEFLTYFNYEAQQDKSGLPNDRFSAERPEGSISTLTIQRTEQRDSAMYRCASSLGWGNTEAFFGQGTRLTVV.